This is a list of T cell receptor beta chains from one sample in a study of shared clonotypes between healthy human individuals. The repertoire was sequenced with immunoSEQ multiplex PCR; TCRdb's copy has only in-frame clones and lacks some. The sample includes under 2,000,000 clones, over 85% of them seen just once. The specimen was naive CD8+ T cells sorted from blood. These receptors came from a man between 18 and 29 years old in good health. The conserved cysteine and the conserved F or W are not part of the CDR3 here.

V gene	J gene	CDR3 protein
TRBV27	TRBJ2-7	ASSPGQGDYEQY
TRBV7-6	TRBJ2-7	ASSRTGWDEQY
TRBV7-9	TRBJ2-5	ASSLIPGEETQY
TRBV2	TRBJ2-2	ASSTSGESGELF
TRBV27	TRBJ1-2	ASSLSFYSINNYGYT
TRBV19	TRBJ2-6	ASSHNTGVRPDGANVLT
TRBV6-5	TRBJ2-7	ASSYTDGYEQY
TRBV9	TRBJ2-1	ASSVETGAYNEQF
TRBV9	TRBJ2-3	ASSVDPMAGVSTDTQY
TRBV27	TRBJ2-2	ASSLFWEDPGELF
TRBV7-9	TRBJ2-3	ASSPQGSDTDTQY
TRBV13	TRBJ2-7	ASSSRGLHHEQY
TRBV13	TRBJ2-1	ASTQEGRYNEQF
TRBV6-5	TRBJ2-1	ASSREAYNEQF
TRBV5-4	TRBJ1-2	ASSLGPGTAFYGYT
TRBV2	TRBJ2-1	ASSDDGLAGGNEQF
TRBV28	TRBJ2-7	ASSPGAGAPYEQY
TRBV4-1	TRBJ2-7	ASSFSETGDYEQY
TRBV28	TRBJ1-2	ASSWVGINYGYT
TRBV7-9	TRBJ2-3	ASSVSGQGYTDTQY
TRBV9	TRBJ2-5	ASSPERASGDTYQETQY
TRBV16	TRBJ2-7	ASSQSYRVNKRSDYEQY
TRBV2	TRBJ2-7	ASEGAQRGGVYEQY
TRBV2	TRBJ1-4	ASMGDSLEKLF
TRBV6-1	TRBJ2-5	ASSETGETQY